This paragraph reports one T cell receptor beta chain. The antigen remains undetermined. These data come from a study of CXCR3-negative and CXCR3-positive naive CD8 T cells. Overall study findings and caveats: Higher TRB CDR3 hydrophobicity marked CXCR3-positive naive cells relative to CXCR3-negative naive cells.

5' RACE with UMI labels generated the TRB cDNA libraries. TCRdb reprocessed the 5' RACE reads and keeps a single row for each CDR3 protein, giving no DNA. This sample contains some 99,000 distinct CDR3 sequences. Sequencing input: naive CXCR3+ CD8+ T cells from blood. Subset described: CD45RO-CCR7+CD27+CD95- naive CD8+ T cells expressing CXCR3 (TNR3+). The TCR was taken from a human donor in good health. Some clones in this sample may be carry-over from other donors' samples.

CDR3 residues: CASSGGDRGLFEQFF. The chain employs TRBV6-2 or TRBV6-3 and TRBJ2-1; the D gene TCRdb calls, TRBD1, cannot be checked with no DNA. Germline V gives CDR1 MNHEY, CDR2 SVGEGT. The CDR3 is made up of 15 amino acids.